This entry lists 15 T cell receptor beta chains sequenced from one sample in a study of CD8 T cells in ankylosing spondylitis. From the 5' RACE reads, TCRdb called clonotypes with MiXCR, one entry per CDR3 protein. The data contain 270,000 or so distinct CDR3 sequences, more than 15% of them seen just once; the ten biggest clones take up less than 35%. The sample taken for sequencing was blood, either unsorted or a sorted T cell fraction (not recorded which). Receptors were obtained from a male donor with ankylosing spondylitis or in good health (not recorded which).

This clonotype was counted only a few times. The chain links TRBV28 to TRBJ2-1; weak D call: TRBD2 (5 bases). Germline values: CDR1 MDHEN, CDR2 SYDVKM. The CDR3 loop spans 15 amino acids. The ends were cut back, 4 bases at V and 0 bases at J, with 10 bases in the middle. CDR3 region: CASSSPGSSYNEQFF. The CDR3 nucleotides read TGTGCCAGCAGTTCCCCGGGGAGCTCCTACAATGAGCAGTTCTTC.

The chain has TRBV11-2 and TRBJ2-5; perhaps TRBD1 as D (5 bases). The CDR3 spans 14 residues. The V gene lost 6 bases and the J gene lost 5 bases, with 16 bases spanning the gap. Germline assignment: CDR1 SGHAT and CDR2 FQNNGV. CDR3 nucleotide sequence: TGTGCCAGCAGACATATCCAGGGCTGGGAGACCCAGTACTTC. Translation: CASRHIQGWETQYF.

This clonotype was picked up a small number of times. The CDR3 region has the DNA TGTGCCAGCACCCCAGGGAACACTGAAGCTTTCTTT. The encoded protein is CASTPGNTEAFF. The gene calls are TRBV6-6 and TRBJ1-1, with D hard to call. V lost 7 bases to trimming and J lost 1 base, with 7 bases between them. The germline CDR1 and CDR2 sequences are MNHNY and SVGAGI (reference sequence). The length of the CDR3 is 12 residues.

This clonotype was counted a few times. The CDR3 sequence: CASGTVSYEQYF. CDR3 coding DNA: TGTGCCAGCGGGACGGTATCCTACGAGCAGTACTTC. The chain has TRBV28 and TRBJ2-7; D assignment may be TRBD1 or TRBD2 (5 bases each). Deletions cut 8 bases from V and 1 base from J, with 9 bases between. The germline CDR1 and CDR2 sequences are MDHEN and SYDVKM. The CDR3 contains 12 residues. The full variable domain, completed using reference TRBV28 and TRBJ2-7, is DVKVTQSSRYLVKRTGEKVFLECVQDMDHENMFWYRQDPGLGLRLIYFSYDVKMKEKGDIPEGYSVSREKKERFSLILESASTNQTSMYLCASGTVSYEQYFGPGTRLTVT.

This clonotype was observed at least ten times. V and J are TRBV27 and TRBJ2-1, with a weak D call TRBD1 (6 bases). The ends were cut back, 5 bases at V and 8 bases at J, with 13 bases in the middle. Germline CDR1 is MNHEY and CDR2 is SMNVEV (reference sequence). CDR3 length: 13 residues. The CDR3 DNA reads TGTGCCAGCAGTCCTCAGGGGTGGGATGAGCAGTTCTTC. Its translation is CASSPQGWDEQFF.

This clonotype was seen many times. The chain uses TRBV5-6 and TRBJ1-1, with D maybe TRBD1 (6 bases). Germline values: CDR1 SGHDT, CDR2 YYEEEE. The CDR3 length is 17 residues. V shed 4 bases and J shed 4 bases, with 23 bases lying between them. CDR3 DNA sequence: TGTGCCAGCAGCGTATACCGGGACACGGAATTTACCACTGAAGCTTTCTTT. As protein: CASSVYRDTEFTTEAFF.

The V and J genes are TRBV12-3 or TRBV12-4 and TRBJ2-1, with 10 bases matching TRBD2. V shed 7 bases, J shed 8 bases, and the junction held 14 bases outside the gene matches. The CDR3 length is 16 residues. CDR3 residues: CASTPALAGVGDEQFF. The CDR3 DNA is TGTGCCAGCACCCCTGCGCTAGCGGGAGTAGGGGATGAGCAGTTCTTC.

A few counts support this clonotype. The chain recombines TRBV6-1 with TRBJ1-1, with no clear D. In germline, CDR1 is MNHNS, CDR2 SASEGT. Trimming pared 5 bases from V and 0 bases from J, leaving 10 bases between. The CDR3 extends over 14 amino acids. The CDR3 region has the DNA TGTGCCAGCAGTACGCGCGGGCTGAACACTGAAGCTTTCTTT. It encodes CASSTRGLNTEAFF.

The chain joins TRBV6-1 to TRBJ1-1, with D possibly matching TRBD1 (5 bases). The CDR3 is 13 residues long. Germline assignment: CDR1 MNHNS and CDR2 SASEGT. V lost 11 bases, J lost 0 bases, and 13 bases lay in between. The CDR3 sequence: CAGTTRLNTEAFF. The CDR3 DNA is TGTGCCGGGACCACCCGGCTGAACACTGAAGCTTTCTTT.

This clonotype has a handful of counts. The chain joins TRBV20-1 to TRBJ2-1, with 7 bases lining up with TRBD2. V dropped 0 bases and J dropped 3; count of bases not matched to a gene: 8. The CDR3 runs 16 residues. CDR1 DFQATT and CDR2 SNEGSKA come from the germline V gene (reference sequence). CDR3 residues: CSARDIGGSSYNEQFF. The CDR3, as DNA: TGCAGTGCTAGAGATATCGGCGGGAGCAGCTACAATGAGCAGTTCTTC.

This clonotype was recorded a few times. The rearrangement uses TRBV29-1 and TRBJ2-7; weak D call: TRBD2 (5 bases). The CDR3 length is 13 residues. V dropped 8 bases and J dropped 0 bases, with 14 bases sitting between them. Germline V lookup: CDR1 SQVTM, CDR2 ANQGSEA. CDR3 sequence: CSFFGGSSYEQYF. In nucleotides, the CDR3 is TGCAGCTTTTTTGGCGGGTCCTCCTACGAGCAGTACTTC.

J is TRBJ2-2 and V is TRBV6-1; a weak D match, TRBD1 (6 bases). V lost 6 bases, J lost 6 bases, and 17 bases lay in between. This CDR3 is 15 amino acids long. CDR1 is MNHNS, CDR2 SASEGT, per germline. The chain's CDR3 is CASRTGLGKAGELFF. The CDR3 DNA follows: TGTGCCAGCAGAACAGGGCTGGGGAAGGCCGGGGAGCTGTTTTTT.

The V call is TRBV29-1, the J call TRBJ2-5; D is unclear. From germline, CDR1 is SQVTM and CDR2 ANQGSEA. The CDR3 loop spans 13 amino acids. V lost 4 bases and J lost 7, with 16 bases in between. The CDR3 DNA reads TGCAGCGTTGTGGGTGGCAGTCCGGGGACCCAGTACTTC. Protein: CSVVGGSPGTQYF.

This clonotype was counted a few times. V is TRBV29-1 and J is TRBJ2-6; 7 nucleotides align to TRBD1. The CDR3 length is 15 residues. The junction had 5 bases not matched to a gene; V was cut back by 6 bases and J by 0 bases. Germline V gene lookup returns CDR1 SQVTM and CDR2 ANQGSEA. CDR3 nucleotide sequence: TGCAGCGTATCCGGGACAGACTCTGGGGCCAACGTCCTGACTTTC. Protein sequence: CSVSGTDSGANVLTF.

The rearrangement joins TRBV30 to TRBJ1-2; no definite D call. Germline-derived CDR1 and CDR2 are GTSNPN and SVGIG (reference sequence). This CDR3 is 14 amino acids long. Trimming took 5 bases from V and 0 from J, leaving 13 bases between them. CDR3 region: CAWVRAWANYGYTF. CDR3 nucleotides: TGTGCCTGGGTAAGGGCCTGGGCTAACTATGGCTACACCTTC. The full variable domain, in which reference TRBV30 and TRBJ1-2 provide the parts outside the CDR3, is SQTIHQWPATLVQPVGSPLSLECTVEGTSNPNLYWYRQAAGRGLQLLFYSVGIGQISSEVPQNLSASRPQDRQFILSSKKLLLSDSGFYLCAWVRAWANYGYTFGSGTRLTVV.